A selection of T cell receptor beta chains follows, all from one sample in a study of early T cells in non-severe SARS-CoV-2 infection. TCRdb fed the 5' RACE reads into MiXCR, producing one record per CDR3 protein. The data hold roughly 64,000 distinct CDR3 sequences, with 7% to 9.5% observed a single time. The sample was whole blood, taken at baseline. The receptors derive from an adult who was a healthcare worker with PCR-confirmed SARS-CoV-2 infection or an uninfected control (not recorded which). Each CDR3 is given with its conserved first and last residue. A D gene is named only where the DNA matches it firmly. Rows may omit the clone size; those that give it use once, few, many or a size class.

CDR3aa	CDR3nt	v_gene	j_gene	abundance	d_gene
CASSSRRDEQFF	TGTGCCAGCAGCTCCCGAAGAGATGAGCAGTTCTTC	TRBV7-6	TRBJ2-1	few	-
CASSVGQLPREQYF	TGTGCCAGCAGTGTGGGACAGCTCCCTAGAGAGCAGTACTTC	TRBV25-1	TRBJ2-7	few	TRBD1
CASSEVRVNVLVEAFF	TGTGCCAGCAGTGAAGTTCGGGTGAATGTCCTAGTTGAAGCTTTCTTT	TRBV2	TRBJ1-1	-	-
CASSSGQSADTQYF	TGTGCCAGCAGTTCGGGACAGTCGGCAGATACGCAGTATTTT	TRBV2	TRBJ2-3	few	TRBD1
CASSPNLDTEAFF	TGTGCCAGCAGCCCGAACCTGGACACTGAAGCTTTCTTT	TRBV7-2	TRBJ1-1	many	-
CASSLGRVGGELFF	TGTGCCAGCAGCTTAGGGAGGGTCGGCGGGGAGCTGTTTTTT	TRBV11-3	TRBJ2-2	-	-
CASSSYLTDTQYF	TGTGCCAGCAGTTCCTACTTGACAGATACGCAGTATTTT	TRBV12-3/TRBV12-4	TRBJ2-3	many	-
CAWSLQGSSYNEQFF	TGTGCCTGGAGTTTACAGGGGAGCTCCTACAATGAGCAGTTCTTC	TRBV30	TRBJ2-1	few	TRBD1
CSANSDGSSYEQYF	TGCAGTGCCAATAGCGACGGGAGCTCCTACGAGCAGTACTTC	TRBV20-1	TRBJ2-7	many	-
CASSRYNEQFF	TGTGCCAGCAGCCGGTACAATGAGCAGTTCTTC	TRBV14	TRBJ2-1	-	-
CSARGAGGMNTEAFF	TGCAGTGCTAGGGGGGCAGGAGGAATGAACACTGAAGCTTTCTTT	TRBV20-1	TRBJ1-1	-	-
CASRQTGEETQYF	TGTGCCAGCAGGCAGACAGGAGAAGAGACCCAGTACTTC	TRBV12-3/TRBV12-4	TRBJ2-5	few	-
CASSSGLAGDYNEQFF	TGTGCCAGCAGCTCCGGACTAGCGGGAGATTACAATGAGCAGTTCTTC	TRBV7-9	TRBJ2-1	-	TRBD2
CAISEYAGSLAEAFF	TGTGCCATCAGTGAGTACGCCGGATCCCTGGCTGAAGCTTTCTTT	TRBV10-3	TRBJ1-1	-	-
CARELGLGSYNEQFF	TGTGCCAGGGAGCTAGGGCTTGGCTCCTACAATGAGCAGTTCTTC	TRBV2	TRBJ2-1	-	-
CASSFFPISGSSTDTQYF	TGTGCCAGCAGCTTCTTCCCCATTAGCGGGAGTAGCACAGATACGCAGTATTTT	TRBV7-2	TRBJ2-3	-	TRBD2
CASRPDRGFSYNEQFF	TGTGCCAGCAGACCTGACAGGGGGTTTTCCTACAATGAGCAGTTCTTC	TRBV6-5	TRBJ2-1	few	TRBD1
CASSPLAGHTGELFF	TGTGCCAGCAGCCCACTAGCGGGACACACCGGGGAGCTGTTTTTT	TRBV7-8	TRBJ2-2	-	TRBD2
CASRSPTGYGYTF	TGTGCCAGCAGAAGTCCGACTGGCTATGGCTACACCTTC	TRBV7-2	TRBJ1-2	many	-